This T cell receptor (beta chain) was obtained from a study of regulatory T cells in long-lasting Graves disease. Study-wide results and limits: Persistent-disease Graves' patients showed less TCR diversity than new cases.

Investigators prepared the TCR beta libraries by applying iRepertoire HTBI primers and Arm-PCR of CDR3 regions. Each CDR3 protein gets one entry after TCRdb re-called the multiplex PCR reads with MiXCR. The sample consists of around 400,000 distinct CDR3 sequences, 23% of them appearing once. Notes on this clonotype: Its target is unknown.

The time point was: persistent/refractory GD, antithyroid drugs over 5 years with positive TRAb. Preparation of the TCR library used RNA extracted from PBMCs. This clonotype was sampled from a female donor with Graves disease. The sample in question was peripheral blood mononuclear cells (PBMCs), obtained when the disease was refractory, from a patient treated with antithyroid drugs.

The DNA for the CDR3 is TGTGCCAGCAGCGTAGACCCATACTCCAATCAGCCCCAGCATTTT. It is translated as CASSVDPYSNQPQHF. The chain links TRBV9 to TRBJ1-5, with D unresolved. Germline CDR1 reads SGDLS; CDR2 reads YYNGEE. This CDR3 has 15 residues. The V and J ends lost 0 bases and 3 bases respectively, with 10 bases between them.